A single sample gave rise to the 22 T cell receptor beta chains below, sequenced in a study of cytomegalovirus exposure and HLA in healthy donors. PCR used 60 Vbeta primers and 13 Jbeta primers. Method: immunoSEQ multiplex PCR; TCRdb's copy keeps in-frame clones and lacks some. The sample lists 150,000 to 200,000 clones; roughly 79% were seen once. Sequenced sample: PBMCs. All receptors derive from a man aged 40-49 years in good health and CMV-seropositive.

This rearrangement joins TRBV11-3 to TRBJ2-2, with D possibly TRBD1 on 5 matching bases. Germline V gene data show CDR1 as SGHNT and CDR2 as YENEEA. V was pared by 3 bases and J by 6 bases, with 14 bases between. This CDR3 spans 15 amino acids. The DNA for the CDR3 is TGTGCCAGCAGCTTGGCCTTACAGGTCCCCGGGGAGCTGTTTTTT. As protein: CASSLALQVPGELFF.

The CDR3 is CASTSGGRDNEQFF. The CDR3 nucleotides are TGTGCCAGCACCTCGGGCGGGCGAGACAATGAGCAGTTCTTC. J is TRBJ2-1 and V is TRBV6-6; D may be TRBD2 (5 bases). This CDR3 is 14 amino acids long. Germline lookup yields CDR1 MNHNY and CDR2 SVGAGI (reference sequence). Trimming stripped 7 bases from V and 5 bases from J, with 15 bases between.

The chain couples TRBV7-9 to TRBJ2-5; D uncertain. The closer fit of TRBJ2-7 to the DNA end suggests the J call may be wrong. Germline CDR1 reads SEHNR; CDR2 reads FQNEAQ (reference sequence). The CDR3 has 14 residues. The CDR3 region is CASSRPHDSYEQYF. The CDR3 DNA follows: TGTGCCAGCAGCCGGCCTCATGACTCCTACGAGCAGTACTTC.

The V gene is TRBV9, the J gene TRBJ1-6; the D is unclear. V lost 4 bases to trimming and J lost 6 bases, with 14 bases between them. This CDR3 comprises 15 residues. Germline V gives CDR1 SGDLS, CDR2 YYNGEE. The CDR3 DNA sequence: TGTGCCAGCAGCTCTGCCGCCGGGAGTAATTCACCCCTCCACTTT. Its translation is CASSSAAGSNSPLHF.

The V gene is TRBV15, the J gene TRBJ1-2, with a possible D match to TRBD1 (5 bases). V was cut by 4 bases and J by 1 base, with 10 bases left in between. This CDR3 is 14 amino acids long. Germline CDR1 reads LNHNV; CDR2 reads YYDKDF (reference sequence). In nucleotides, the CDR3 is TGTGCCACCAGCACCAGGGTTGGTAACTATGGCTACACCTTC. It encodes CATSTRVGNYGYTF.

The sample holds a few counts of this clone. The chain recombines TRBV27 with TRBJ2-3; no reliable D call. Trimming shortened V by 8 bases and J by 1 base, and 13 bases separated the two germline ends. CDR1 and CDR2 from the germline V gene are MNHEY and SMNVEV (reference sequence). The CDR3 has 14 amino acids. DNA of the CDR3: TGTGCCAGCTCCGTCCCTGGAGGCACAGATACGCAGTATTTT. It specifies CASSVPGGTDTQYF.

The chain couples TRBV9 to TRBJ2-7; TRBD2 matches 11 bases. Germline-derived CDR1 and CDR2 are SGDLS and YYNGEE. This CDR3 region has 14 residues. The trim removed 4 bases at V and 4 bases at J, leaving 4 bases unmatched. Written as DNA, the CDR3 is TGTGCCAGCAGCTTCACTAGCGGGAGTTACGAGCAGTACTTC. It codes for CASSFTSGSYEQYF.

In this sample, this clone turned up a few times. V gene TRBV9 combines with J gene TRBJ2-5, with D perhaps TRBD1 (6 bases). From germline, CDR1 is SGDLS and CDR2 YYNGEE. V was shortened by 7 bases and J by 5 bases, with 15 bases between the two germline ends. The CDR3 covers 13 residues. This chain's CDR3 is CASSTAGAETQYF. CDR3 DNA sequence: TGTGCCAGCTCTACCGCAGGGGCCGAGACCCAGTACTTC.

This chain connects TRBV7-9 to TRBJ2-5, with 10 bases aligning to TRBD2. Germline CDR1 and CDR2: SEHNR and FQNEAQ (reference sequence). After removal of 1 base from V and 10 bases from J, the junction contained 6 bases not matched to a gene. This CDR3 has 14 residues. The CDR3 nucleotides are TGTGCCAGCAGCTTAGGAGCACTAGCGGGACGCCAGTACTTC. Translating gives CASSLGALAGRQYF.

The chain links TRBV19 to TRBJ2-3; a possible D gene is TRBD2 (7 bases). This CDR3 contains 14 residues. The germline gives CDR1 LNHDA, CDR2 SQIVND (reference sequence). The ends were cut back, 1 base at V and 9 bases at J, with 14 bases in the middle. The CDR3, as DNA: TGTGCCAGTAGTATAGCGGGGGGCAGGTCAACGCAGTATTTT. This codes for CASSIAGGRSTQYF.

This clone was seen once. The chain combines TRBV6-5 with TRBJ1-2; 9 bases agree with TRBD1. Germline lookup yields CDR1 MNHEY and CDR2 SVGAGI. The CDR3 length is 13 residues. J lost 4 bases, V lost 7 bases, and 4 bases had no gene match. This CDR3 reads CASTPDRGYGYTF. DNA of the CDR3: TGTGCCAGCACCCCGGACAGGGGCTATGGCTACACCTTC.

In its sample, this clone was seen a few times. The chain recombines TRBV5-5 with TRBJ2-7, with D possibly matching TRBD1 (5 bases). Looked up from germline, CDR1 is SGHKS and CDR2 is YYEKEE (reference sequence). Trimming took 0 bases from V and 9 from J, leaving 10 bases between them. The CDR3 totals 12 residues. CDR3 nucleotide sequence: TGTGCCAGCAGCTTGGTGGGGCAGGGGCAGTACTTC. It codes for CASSLVGQGQYF.

V gene TRBV15 combines with J gene TRBJ2-7, with TRBD2 matching over 7 bases. The CDR3 consists of 14 residues. In germline, CDR1 is LNHNV, CDR2 YYDKDF (reference sequence). V shed 4 bases, J shed 4 bases, and the junction held 7 bases outside the gene matches. The CDR3 loop is CATSMGGSTYEQYF. CDR3 nucleotide sequence: TGTGCCACCAGCATGGGCGGGAGTACTTACGAGCAGTACTTC.

The sample holds a few counts of this clone. The chain employs TRBV29-1 and TRBJ2-7; 15 bases align to TRBD2. Per germline, CDR1 SQVTM and CDR2 ANQGSEA. The CDR3 contains 15 residues. Trimming cost V 4 bases and J 3 bases; bases outside gene matches: 4. The chain's CDR3 is CSVGTSGRGIYEQYF. In DNA, the CDR3 is TGCAGCGTTGGGACTAGCGGGAGGGGGATCTACGAGCAGTACTTC.

The chain employs TRBV11-2 and TRBJ2-2; TRBD2 matches 9 bases. This CDR3 contains 15 residues. From germline, CDR1 is SGHAT and CDR2 FQNNGV. Trimming at V came to 1 base and at J to 9 bases, leaving 6 bases not matched to a gene. The CDR3 region has the DNA TGTGCCAGCAGCTTAGCCCCTAGCGGGAACCGGGAGCTGTTTTTT. Protein: CASSLAPSGNRELFF.

This clone has a handful of counts. The CDR3 bases are TGTGCCAGCAGGCGGGGCGTCTCTGGAAACACCATATATTTT. Amino acids: CASRRGVSGNTIYF. The chain recombines TRBV9 with TRBJ1-3, with D possibly TRBD1 on 5 matching bases. The CDR3 contains 14 residues. Trimming cost V 5 bases and J 0 bases, with 9 bases left between them. Germline V gene lookup returns CDR1 SGDLS and CDR2 YYNGEE.

J is TRBJ2-1 and V is TRBV11-3; 7 bases are a match to TRBD1. After removal of 5 bases from V and 3 bases from J, the junction contained 7 bases not matched to a gene. CDR1 and CDR2 (germline): SGHNT, YENEEA. The CDR3 covers 15 residues. The CDR3 sequence: CASSLRGPGYNEQFF. Written as DNA, the CDR3 is TGTGCCAGCAGCCTTAGGGGGCCCGGCTACAATGAGCAGTTCTTC.

CDR3 sequence (DNA): TGCGCCAGCAGCCCCGGGACTAGCGGGAGGGCATGGTCAGATACGCAGTATTTT. Its translation: CASSPGTSGRAWSDTQYF. The chain carries TRBV5-1 and TRBJ2-3; 16 bases are shared with TRBD2. The CDR3 runs to 18 residues. Germline-derived CDR1 and CDR2 are SGHRS and YFSETQ. The junction had 9 bases not matched to a gene; V was cut back by 4 bases and J by 4 bases.

CDR3 in DNA: TGCGCCAGCAGCTTGGATCCAGGGGCCTCCTACAATGAGCAGTTCTTC. Translation: CASSLDPGASYNEQFF. The chain recombines TRBV5-1 with TRBJ2-1; D possibly corresponds to TRBD1 (6 bases). Germline CDR1 is SGHRS and CDR2 is YFSETQ. This CDR3 has 16 amino acids. Trimming pared 0 bases from V and 0 bases from J, leaving 10 bases between.

J is TRBJ2-7 and V is TRBV6-6, with TRBD1 matching 9 bases. The V segment lost 8 bases and the J segment 2 bases; nucleotides outside the gene matches: 7. The germline gives CDR1 MNHNY, CDR2 SVGAGI (reference sequence). The CDR3 has 14 amino acids. The CDR3 loop is CASVYGTGPYEQYF. CDR3 sequence (DNA): TGTGCCAGCGTTTACGGGACAGGGCCCTACGAGCAGTACTTC.

This clone was seen just once. V usage is TRBV6-6 and J usage is TRBJ1-1, with D hard to call. Germline CDR1 is MNHNY and CDR2 is SVGAGI (reference sequence). Deletions cut 0 bases from V and 3 bases from J, with 8 bases between. CDR3 length: 14 amino acids. The CDR3 nucleotides are TGTGCCAGCAGTTACTCGAACGGGTACACTGAAGCTTTCTTT. Amino acids: CASSYSNGYTEAFF.

The V gene is TRBV2, the J gene TRBJ1-2, with 8 nucleotides matching TRBD1. Germline trimming cut 4 bases from V and 8 bases from J; bases unmatched to any gene: 9. The CDR3 contains 14 residues. Germline V gene data show CDR1 as SNHLY and CDR2 as FYNNEI. The CDR3 nucleotides read TGTGCCAGCAGTGTTCCAACAGGGGGTCGAGGCTACACCTTC. This translates into CASSVPTGGRGYTF.